The clone carrying this TCR beta chain was picked up a small number of times. The antigen remains undetermined. The data stem from a study of cytomegalovirus exposure and HLA in healthy donors. Study results and caveats: In a later analysis, HLA-C alleles had the fewest associated TCRs, DRB1 alleles the most. Later on, a genetic analysis was performed. It linked a missense variant in DCLRE1C with V- and J-gene trimming of TCR beta.

Everyone who donated was a healthy bone marrow donor. It was with 60 Vbeta and 13 Jbeta primers that the PCR ran. Libraries were prepared by immunoSEQ multiplex PCR; TCRdb keeps only in-frame clonotypes and omits some of them. This repertoire shows 150,000 to 200,000 clones, about three quarters found once; its top ten account for roughly an eighth. Germline-derived CDR1 and CDR2 are SGHTS and YDEGEE. The germline V and J ends were trimmed by 2 bases and 5 bases, with 11 bases remaining between them. The CDR3 consists of 14 residues. The chain links TRBV5-8 to TRBJ1-5; D perhaps matches TRBD1 (5 bases). This sequence originates from a man aged 50 to 59 in good health and CMV-seropositive. The specimen sequenced was PBMCs. CDR3 sequence (DNA): TGTGCCAGCAGCTTTCGGGGGGTGGATCAGCCCCAGCATTTT. Encoded protein: CASSFRGVDQPQHF.